This T cell receptor beta chain was recorded in a study of identical twins' blood T cells (dated by TCRdb to the early 2010s). For the wider study: Some 51 million Illumina reads were obtained across around 12 libraries, comprising six alpha-chain and six beta-chain libraries. TCR alpha and beta chain repertoires of three pairs of monozygous twins were compared using next-generation sequencing to assess genetic influence on repertoire formation. Beyond this particular receptor, the publication reports: How many CDR3 clonotypes two donors shared depended mainly on the product of their cloneset sizes, and the twins did not clearly stray from this trend. Because the twins were raised together, environmental influences could not be ruled out as an explanation for the similarity between twins. V gene usage, even among non-selected out-of-frame TCRbeta clonotypes, was reported to be markedly more similar within twin pairs than between unrelated donors. The study stated that the proposed role of the TCRalpha J segment in MHC recognition during thymic selection needs to be validated by independent studies. Among the most abundant TCRbeta clonotypes, more CDR3 sequences were shared by each donor with her twin than with unrelated donors.

The V and J ends are trimmed by 6 bases and 4 bases, leaving 15 bases between them. The CDR3 sequence holds 14 residues, the cysteine and phenylalanine included. Just CDR3 DNA is preserved here, 42 bases in frame from base 1. This clonotype was seen more than once but under ten times. Its antigen is unknown. Per-base quality was not reported, and no clone a single base away is much larger than it. The library was made by 5' RACE. The data were produced on an Illumina Genome Analyzer IIx. To prepare the RNA-based TCR cDNA libraries, a previously described protocol was followed, with several modifications. To prevent cross-contamination, sample-specific barcodes were introduced on both ends of each TCR cDNA library during cDNA synthesis and amplification. Per the source publication's procedure: Each individual had between about 100,000 and nearly 550,000 identified clonotypes, and each library contained about 2 to 3.6 million CDR3-containing reads. After reads with improper barcode index combinations were thrown out, a cloneset for each library was built using the MiTCR software. While assembling CDR3 clonotypes, MiTCR filtered or rescued low-quality reads and corrected PCR and sequencing errors. Artificial out-of-frame clonotypes were mapped to in-frame sequences, with one indel allowed in the CDR3, and then removed. To measure how similar V and J gene usage was between donors, Jensen-Shannon divergence was divided by mean entropy. TCRdb trimmed the raw reads at Q25, called clones with MiXCR and kept productive beta chains. All rows with the same CDR3 protein become a single entry with the most common DNA and genes. It is TCRdb's table, rather than the study itself, that gives the V and J calls and clone size. In this sample the table shows 350,000 to 400,000 distinct CDR3 sequences, over 25% of which occur a single time. About 6.1% of the sample is held by the ten biggest clonotypes.

The donors were six healthy women who made up three monozygous twin pairs. All three twin pairs had been reared together, and it was thought likely that the same infectious agents and vaccines had been met by these twin pairs. TCR cDNA libraries were prepared from RNA that had been isolated from peripheral blood mononuclear cells. The specimen sequenced was PBMCs. This clonotype was obtained from a woman aged 18 to 55 in good health. The V and J genes are TRBV12-3 or TRBV12-4 and TRBJ1-2, with the D gene call left open. The nucleotides are TGTGCCAGCAGCTTAACGGGATTAACCTATGGCTACACCTTC. It is translated as CASSLTGLTYGYTF.